Listed here are 2 T cell receptor beta chains from one sample, sequenced in a study of cytomegalovirus exposure and HLA in healthy donors. Vbeta (60) and Jbeta (13) primers were used in the PCR. Sequencing used immunoSEQ multiplex PCR; TCRdb keeps in-frame clones, though not all of them. The data hold 150,000 to 200,000 clones, with roughly 80% observed a single time. The sample taken for sequencing was PBMCs. The receptors were sampled from a male donor in good health and CMV-seropositive.

The chain joins TRBV27 to TRBJ1-2; the D is unclear. CDR1 is MNHEY and CDR2 is SMNVEV in the germline V gene (reference sequence). The length of the CDR3 is 13 residues. V dropped 2 bases and J dropped 2 bases, with 6 bases sitting between them. The CDR3 sequence is CASSLGRNYGYTF. CDR3 in DNA: TGTGCCAGCAGTTTAGGCAGAAACTATGGCTACACCTTC.

The chain combines TRBV5-4 with TRBJ1-2; 10 nucleotides line up with TRBD1. Germline CDR1 reads SGHNT; CDR2 reads YYREEE (reference sequence). V shed 3 bases and J 4 bases; nucleotides not matched to a gene: 0. The CDR3 contains 13 residues. CDR3 amino acids: CASSWTGGYGYTF. The CDR3 nucleotides read TGTGCCAGCAGCTGGACAGGGGGCTATGGCTACACCTTC.